These T cell receptor beta chains were read from a single sample in a study of cytomegalovirus exposure and HLA in healthy donors. Some clones are missing from TCRdb's copy, which holds only in-frame ones; the method was immunoSEQ multiplex PCR. Among 90,000 or so clones, roughly four fifths were seen once, and the ten largest hold approximately 3%. Sequenced material: PBMCs. The receptor source for this set is a man aged 30 to 45 in good health and CMV-seropositive. The conserved cysteine and the conserved F or W are not part of the CDR3 here. The order of the fields is clone size, CDR3 length, V gene, CDR3 protein. Only part of the rows carry a size: once, few, many, or a class if the clone is expanded.

clone_size: once
cdr3_length: 13
v_call: TRBV15
cdr3_aa: ATSWDRGSNQPQH

clone_size: .
cdr3_length: 15
v_call: TRBV7-9
cdr3_aa: ASSPSKGGAPTGELF

clone_size: .
cdr3_length: 15
v_call: TRBV7-2
cdr3_aa: ASSPRLASEIQETQY

clone_size: few
cdr3_length: 11
v_call: TRBV2
cdr3_aa: ASSGESTDTQY

clone_size: .
cdr3_length: 11
v_call: TRBV28
cdr3_aa: ASNRLALDEQY

clone_size: .
cdr3_length: 13
v_call: TRBV11-2
cdr3_aa: ASSLRHGSNEKLF

clone_size: .
cdr3_length: 18
v_call: TRBV5-1
cdr3_aa: ASSLGLLTGAQRANEKLF

clone_size: .
cdr3_length: 13
v_call: TRBV11-2
cdr3_aa: ASSPYSGGEETQY

clone_size: .
cdr3_length: 16
v_call: TRBV4-3
cdr3_aa: ASSQEYEGQGNTGELF

clone_size: .
cdr3_length: 14
v_call: TRBV7-6
cdr3_aa: ASSLGVAGAYNEQF

clone_size: .
cdr3_length: 12
v_call: TRBV28
cdr3_aa: ASSLSGWDQPQH

clone_size: .
cdr3_length: 11
v_call: TRBV9
cdr3_aa: ASRGHRNYGYT

clone_size: .
cdr3_length: 12
v_call: TRBV2
cdr3_aa: ASSEQGPAHEQY

clone_size: .
cdr3_length: 14
v_call: TRBV27
cdr3_aa: ASSLSGDYSIYEQY

clone_size: .
cdr3_length: 14
v_call: TRBV6-1
cdr3_aa: ASSEAGQEGWGPLH

clone_size: .
cdr3_length: 13
v_call: TRBV30
cdr3_aa: AWSGLAGGSHEQY

clone_size: .
cdr3_length: 15
v_call: TRBV28
cdr3_aa: ASSFLIGTSGSNEQF

clone_size: .
cdr3_length: 14
v_call: TRBV28
cdr3_aa: ASSSPGTGGYQPQH

clone_size: .
cdr3_length: 11
v_call: TRBV27
cdr3_aa: ASRGGASYEQY

clone_size: .
cdr3_length: 13
v_call: TRBV14
cdr3_aa: ASSQSLAGVAEQF

clone_size: .
cdr3_length: 13
v_call: TRBV28
cdr3_aa: ASSLRGISGNTIY

clone_size: .
cdr3_length: 12
v_call: TRBV30
cdr3_aa: AWSVGQFSYEQY

clone_size: .
cdr3_length: 11
v_call: TRBV7-2
cdr3_aa: ASSLVGDQPQH

clone_size: .
cdr3_length: 15
v_call: TRBV28
cdr3_aa: ASSFIAPGQGANGYT

clone_size: .
cdr3_length: 14
v_call: TRBV14
cdr3_aa: ASSQALAGGPVEQF

clone_size: .
cdr3_length: 13
v_call: TRBV27
cdr3_aa: ASSLMQSNTGELF

clone_size: few
cdr3_length: 14
v_call: TRBV14
cdr3_aa: ASSQESGISGNTIY